This TCR beta chain came from a study of memory CD4+ T cells and cytomegalovirus serostatus. TCRdb keeps only in-frame clones here, not all; method: immunoSEQ multiplex PCR. Of 55,000 to 60,000 clones in the sample, about three quarters are singletons; the top ten hold about 1%. The sort gate was single viable CD3+CD4+CD8-CD45RO+ cells for memory CD4+ T cells. Donors' CMV status reflects serum IgG against pp150, pp28, p38, p52. Sequencing was carried out using memory CD4+ T cells from blood. This receptor was identified in an adult in good health and CMV-seronegative.

CDR3: CASSPGTGVTYNEQFF. The CDR3 DNA reads TGTGCCAGCAGCCCTGGGACAGGCGTTACCTACAATGAGCAGTTCTTC. The J gene is TRBJ2-1, the V gene TRBV7-6; 8 bases match TRBD1. The CDR3 covers 16 residues. The germline gives CDR1 SGHVS, CDR2 FNYEAQ. V lost 5 bases to trimming and J lost 2 bases; unmatched junction nucleotides: 8. Based on the CDR3 plus reference TRBV7-6 and TRBJ2-1, the full variable domain is GAGVSQSPRYKVTKRGQDVALRCDPISGHVSLYWYRQALGQGPEFLTYFNYEAQQDKSGLPNDRFSAERPEGSISTLTIQRTEQRDSAMYRCASSPGTGVTYNEQFFGPGTRLTVL.